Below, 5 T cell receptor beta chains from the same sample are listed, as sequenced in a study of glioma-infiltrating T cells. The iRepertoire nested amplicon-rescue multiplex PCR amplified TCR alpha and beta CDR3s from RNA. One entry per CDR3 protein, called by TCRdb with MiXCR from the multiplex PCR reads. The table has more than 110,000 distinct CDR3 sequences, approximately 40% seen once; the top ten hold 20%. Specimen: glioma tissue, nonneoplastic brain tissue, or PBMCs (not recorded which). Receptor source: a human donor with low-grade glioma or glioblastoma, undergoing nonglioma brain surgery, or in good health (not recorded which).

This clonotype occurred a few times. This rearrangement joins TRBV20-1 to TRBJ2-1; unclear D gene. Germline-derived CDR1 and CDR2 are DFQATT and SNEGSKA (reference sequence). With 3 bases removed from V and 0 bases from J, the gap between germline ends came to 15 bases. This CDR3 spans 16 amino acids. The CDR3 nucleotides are TGCAGTGCTAGCCCAGTAGGGATTAGCTCCTACAATGAGCAGTTCTTC. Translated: CSASPVGISSYNEQFF.

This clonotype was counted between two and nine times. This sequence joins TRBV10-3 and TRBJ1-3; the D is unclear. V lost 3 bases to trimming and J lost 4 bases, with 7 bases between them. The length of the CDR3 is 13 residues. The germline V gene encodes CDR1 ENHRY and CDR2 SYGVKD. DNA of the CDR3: TGTGCCATCAGTGACTACGGAGGAAACACCATATATTTT. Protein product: CAISDYGGNTIYF.

The CDR3 DNA follows: TGTGCCAGCAGCTCATCCGGGAATAGCACAGATACGCAGTATTTT. This codes for CASSSSGNSTDTQYF. The chain employs TRBV4-2 and TRBJ2-3, with D tentatively TRBD2 (5 bases). Germline CDR1 and CDR2: LGHNA and YNFKEQ. This CDR3 comprises 15 residues. Trimming left V 5 bases short and J 0 bases short, with 12 bases between.

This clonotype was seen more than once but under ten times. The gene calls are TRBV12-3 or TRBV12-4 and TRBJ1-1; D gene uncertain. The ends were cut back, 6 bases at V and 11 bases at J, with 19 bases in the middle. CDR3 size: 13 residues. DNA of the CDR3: TGTGCCAGCAGCCCTACTGTCGACAAAAGGGCTTTCTTT. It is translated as CASSPTVDKRAFF.

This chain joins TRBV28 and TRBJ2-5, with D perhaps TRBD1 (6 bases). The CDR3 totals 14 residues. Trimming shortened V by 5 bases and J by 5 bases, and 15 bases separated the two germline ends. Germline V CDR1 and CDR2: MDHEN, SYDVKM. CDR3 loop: CASSLPQGWETQYF. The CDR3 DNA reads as TGTGCCAGCAGTCTTCCTCAGGGGTGGGAGACCCAGTACTTC.